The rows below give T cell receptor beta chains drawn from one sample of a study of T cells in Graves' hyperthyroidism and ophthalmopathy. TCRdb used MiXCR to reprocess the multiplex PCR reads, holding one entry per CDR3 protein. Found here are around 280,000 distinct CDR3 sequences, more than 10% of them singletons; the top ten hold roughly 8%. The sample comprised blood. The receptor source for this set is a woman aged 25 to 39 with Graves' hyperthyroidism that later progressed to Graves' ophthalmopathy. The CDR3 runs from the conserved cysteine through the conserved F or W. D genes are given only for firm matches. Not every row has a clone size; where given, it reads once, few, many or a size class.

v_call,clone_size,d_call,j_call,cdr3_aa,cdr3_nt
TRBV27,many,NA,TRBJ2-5,CASRETDRHQETQYF,TGTGCCAGCAGAGAGACGGACAGACACCAAGAGACCCAGTACTTC
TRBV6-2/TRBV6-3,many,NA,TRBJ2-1,CASVASSYNEQFF,TGTGCCAGCGTCGCGTCGTCCTACAATGAGCAGTTCTTC
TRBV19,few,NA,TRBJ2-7,CASSLAEGTYEQYF,TGTGCCAGTAGTCTGGCGGAGGGGACCTACGAGCAGTACTTC
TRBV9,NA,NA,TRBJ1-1,CASSPTWVMNTEAFF,TGTGCCAGCAGCCCCACCTGGGTAATGAACACTGAAGCTTTCTTT
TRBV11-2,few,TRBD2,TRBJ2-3,CASSPPLSTWREGTDTQYF,TGTGCCAGCTCACCACCCCTTTCTACATGGCGGGAGGGCACAGATACGCAGTATTTT
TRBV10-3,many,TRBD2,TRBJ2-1,CAISDGGLAGEGQFF,TGTGCCATCAGTGACGGGGGACTAGCGGGAGAAGGGCAGTTCTTC
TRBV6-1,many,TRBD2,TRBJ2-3,CASARLAGESSQYF,TGTGCCAGCGCTCGCCTAGCGGGAGAGTCGTCGCAGTATTTT
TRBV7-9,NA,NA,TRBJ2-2,CASSLEGQEEVF,TGTGCCAGCAGCTTAGAGGGCCAGGAGGAGGTTTTT
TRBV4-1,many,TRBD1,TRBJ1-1,CASRSPGAGTGVTEAFF,TGCGCCAGCAGGTCCCCGGGGGCGGGCACAGGGGTCACTGAAGCTTTCTTT
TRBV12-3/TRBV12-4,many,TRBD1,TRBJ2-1,CASSSGTVMSNEQFF,TGTGCCAGCAGCTCCGGGACAGTCATGAGCAATGAGCAGTTCTTC
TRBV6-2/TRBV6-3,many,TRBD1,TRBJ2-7,CASSEPGGKFEQYF,TGTGCCAGCAGCGAACCAGGGGGAAAGTTCGAGCAGTACTTC
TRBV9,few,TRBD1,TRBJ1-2,CASSVGDRTNYGYTF,TGTGCCAGCAGCGTAGGGGACAGGACGAACTATGGCTACACCTTC
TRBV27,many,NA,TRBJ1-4,CASSSSGTGNEKLFF,TGTGCCAGCAGTTCCTCCGGGACGGGTAATGAAAAACTGTTTTTT
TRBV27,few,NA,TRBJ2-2,CASSSVASDGELFF,TGTGCCAGCAGTTCGGTAGCGTCTGACGGGGAGCTGTTTTTT
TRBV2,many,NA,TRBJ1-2,CASSDARDGTNYGYTF,TGTGCCAGCAGTGATGCCCGGGACGGAACTAACTATGGCTACACCTTC
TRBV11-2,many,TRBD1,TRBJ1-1,CASSLGQGDMNTEAFF,TGTGCCAGCAGCTTAGGACAGGGCGACATGAACACTGAAGCTTTCTTT
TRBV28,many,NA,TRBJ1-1,CASSLFLGIEAFF,TGTGCCAGCAGTTTATTCCTCGGGATTGAAGCTTTCTTT
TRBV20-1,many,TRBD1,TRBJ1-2,CSARDRGQGYGYTF,TGCAGTGCCAGGGACAGGGGGCAGGGCTATGGCTACACCTTC
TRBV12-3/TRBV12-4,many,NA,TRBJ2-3,CASSLAVISTDTQYF,TGTGCCAGCAGTTTAGCTGTGATTAGCACAGATACGCAGTATTTT